The next 19 T cell receptor beta chains were all read from a single sample in a study of T cell responses to AZD1222 COVID-19 vaccine. Libraries were prepared by immunoSEQ multiplex PCR; TCRdb keeps only in-frame clonotypes and omits some of them. The sample records under 170,000 clones, about 93% being singletons. This material consisted of peripheral blood, taken on day 0 of AZD1222 vaccination. Receptor source: an adult in good health.

This rearrangement joins TRBV6-2 or TRBV6-3 to TRBJ1-5, with 9 nucleotides matching TRBD1. J lost 6 bases, V lost 1 base, and 16 bases had no gene match. Per the germline V gene, CDR1 is MNHEY and CDR2 is SVGEGT. CDR3 length: 19 amino acids. The DNA for the CDR3 is TGTGCCAGCAGTTACTGGGATTGGGACAGGGACCTCAACGGTCAGCCCCAGCATTTT. It translates to CASSYWDWDRDLNGQPQHF.

The CDR3 spells CAIQVPGDTGELFF. For the CDR3, the DNA is TGTGCCATCCAGGTCCCGGGGGACACCGGGGAGCTGTTTTTT. This chain connects TRBV6-5 to TRBJ2-2, with D maybe TRBD2 (6 bases). The CDR3 is 14 residues long. Deletions cut 10 bases from V and 3 bases from J, with 15 bases between. CDR1 and CDR2 from the germline V gene are MNHEY and SVGAGI.

This rearrangement joins TRBV4-1 to TRBJ2-5; D ambiguous. From germline, CDR1 is MGHRA and CDR2 YSYEKL. The V end was cut by 4 bases, the J end by 3 bases, with 9 bases between. The CDR3 consists of 13 residues. CDR3 sequence: CASSRGREETQYF. The CDR3 nucleotides read TGCGCCAGCAGCCGGGGTCGAGAAGAGACCCAGTACTTC.

The chain combines TRBV7-2 with TRBJ2-7; D is perhaps TRBD1 (6 bases). The CDR3 is 14 residues long. Trimming removed 2 bases at V and 4 bases at J, with 12 bases between. Germline values: CDR1 SGHTA, CDR2 FQGNSA. The CDR3: CASSLLQGRYEQYV. In DNA, the CDR3 is TGTGCCAGCAGCTTACTCCAGGGGCGGTACGAGCAGTACGTC.

The chain joins TRBV3-1 (or the pseudogene TRBV3-2) to TRBJ1-6; 10 bases are a match to TRBD1. V lost 3 bases, J lost 10 bases, and 6 bases stayed unmatched. The CDR3 is 15 amino acids. Germline V gene sequence: CDR1 LGHDT, CDR2 YNNKEL (reference sequence). CDR3 nucleotide sequence: TGTGCCAGCAGCCAGGGACAGGGGAGGTGGTCACCCCTCCACTTT. Translated: CASSQGQGRWSPLHF.

The J gene is TRBJ1-5, the V gene TRBV9; 12 bases line up with TRBD1. The CDR3 is made up of 18 amino acids. With 3 bases clipped from V and 6 bases from J, the junction kept 13 bases outside the gene matches. Germline CDR1 and CDR2: SGDLS and YYNGEE. CDR3 coding DNA: TGTGCCAGCAGCGCCCGAGAGGGACAGGGGGCGTCGAGTCAGCCCCAGCATTTT. Translated: CASSAREGQGASSQPQHF.

The V gene is TRBV19, the J gene TRBJ1-2, with 8 bases matching TRBD1. This CDR3 is 15 amino acids long. The germline CDR1 and CDR2 sequences are LNHDA and SQIVND (reference sequence). Trimming cost V 3 bases and J 4 bases; bases outside gene matches: 7. The CDR3 nucleotides read TGTGCCAGTAGTATTGGGCGGACAGGGCCCTATGGCTACACCTTC. Translation gives CASSIGRTGPYGYTF.

This chain links TRBV7-6 with TRBJ2-5; no clear D gene. Germline V gives CDR1 SGHVS, CDR2 FNYEAQ. CDR3 size: 12 residues. The V and J ends lost 0 bases and 5 bases respectively, with 4 bases between them. The CDR3 DNA sequence: TGTGCCAGCAGCTTAGCGGATGAGACCCAGTACTTC. This sequence encodes CASSLADETQYF.

This chain uses TRBV28 with TRBJ2-1, with 9 nucleotides matching TRBD1. The CDR3 has 15 amino acids. Losses at the gene ends were 6 bases for V and 5 bases for J; bases not matched to a gene: 8. CDR1 is MDHEN and CDR2 is SYDVKM in the germline V gene. The CDR3 region is CASREPGQGNNEQFF. CDR3 nucleotide sequence: TGTGCCAGCAGAGAGCCGGGACAGGGAAACAATGAGCAGTTCTTC.

This clone showed up just once. The chain recombines TRBV24-1 with TRBJ2-1; 14 bases map to TRBD2. Germline values: CDR1 KGHDR, CDR2 SFDVKD. The length of the CDR3 is 15 residues. The V gene end was trimmed by 5 bases and the J gene end by 8 bases; junction bases not matched to a gene: 4. CDR3 residues: CATSVGTSGSDEQFF. CDR3 DNA: TGTGCCACCAGTGTAGGGACTAGCGGGAGTGATGAGCAGTTCTTC.

J is TRBJ1-2 and V is TRBV30; D is unclear. This CDR3 contains 12 residues. Germline V gene data show CDR1 as GTSNPN and CDR2 as SVGIG (reference sequence). V lost 1 base, J lost 1 base, and 4 bases lay in between. The CDR3 coding sequence is TGTGCCTGGAGTGACAGTAACTATGGCTACACCTTC. This codes for CAWSDSNYGYTF. The full variable domain, its missing parts supplied by reference TRBV30 and TRBJ1-2, is SQTIHQWPATLVQPVGSPLSLECTVEGTSNPNLYWYRQAAGRGLQLLFYSVGIGQISSEVPQNLSASRPQDRQFILSSKKLLLSDSGFYLCAWSDSNYGYTFGSGTRLTVV.

The chain is built from TRBV5-1 and TRBJ2-1; 9 bases fit TRBD1. This CDR3 is 15 amino acids long. Germline V gives CDR1 SGHRS, CDR2 YFSETQ. V trimming: 1 base; J trimming: 6 bases; junction bases outside the gene matches: 5. The CDR3: CASSLSMTGGNEQFF. The CDR3 nucleotides are TGCGCCAGCAGCTTGTCGATGACAGGGGGCAATGAGCAGTTCTTC.

This sequence joins TRBV7-3 and TRBJ2-3, with no clear D. The V gene's germline CDR1 is SGHTA and CDR2 FQGTGA. This CDR3 has 13 residues. Trimming left V 5 bases short and J 13 bases short, with 19 bases between. The CDR3 bases are TGTGCCAGCAGCGTCCCCGGTCGACCCTCGAAGTATTTT. It translates to CASSVPGRPSKYF.

Of note for this clone: The same CDR3 also results from other DNA sequences found in this sample. The CDR3 DNA sequence: TGTGCCAGCAGTCCCGGGACAGCTAATCAGCCCCAGCATTTT. It specifies CASSPGTANQPQHF. The chain combines TRBV6-2 or TRBV6-3 with TRBJ1-5; 7 bases agree with TRBD1. Looked up from germline, CDR1 is MNHEY and CDR2 is SVGEGT. The ends lost 5 bases at V and 4 bases at J; junction bases unmatched: 5. CDR3 size: 14 residues.

V is TRBV4-1 and J is TRBJ2-2; 10 nucleotides line up with TRBD2. The CDR3 runs 15 residues. The germline gives CDR1 MGHRA, CDR2 YSYEKL. With 6 bases clipped from V and 6 bases from J, the junction kept 7 bases outside the gene matches. The CDR3: CASRPSGGASGELFF. CDR3 nucleotides: TGCGCCAGCAGGCCCAGCGGGGGGGCGTCCGGGGAGCTGTTTTTT.

This chain joins TRBV3-1 (or the pseudogene TRBV3-2) and TRBJ2-2; 9 bases align to TRBD2. Germline V gene sequence: CDR1 LGHDT, CDR2 YNNKEL (reference sequence). The CDR3 totals 17 residues. Germline trimming cut 2 bases from V and 3 bases from J; bases unmatched to any gene: 7. The CDR3: CASSQTGAGGHTGELFF. For the CDR3, the DNA is TGTGCCAGCAGCCAAACGGGAGCGGGAGGCCACACCGGGGAGCTGTTTTTT.

This rearrangement joins TRBV5-1 to TRBJ1-2; 8 nucleotides align to TRBD1. Germline V gives CDR1 SGHRS, CDR2 YFSETQ. The CDR3 is made up of 16 amino acids. V lost 5 bases, J lost 4 bases, and 13 bases stayed unmatched. This CDR3 is CASRRAGGQGIYGYTF. The DNA of the CDR3 is TGCGCCAGCAGACGCGCGGGCGGACAGGGAATCTATGGCTACACCTTC.

Note on this clone: This likely comes from a read error, as the CDR3 has no conserved phenylalanine or tryptophan at its end. The limits of the CDR3 on the DNA are not certain, so only TCRdb's listed CDR3 is given. The chain couples TRBV6-1 to TRBJ1-2; the table's D call TRBD1 went unverified against the DNA. 13 amino acids form the CDR3, both terminal residues included. Germline V gives CDR1 MNHNS, CDR2 SASEGT. The CDR3 spells CASSEAGQGILKG.

Details on this clone: Distinct nucleotide sequences in the sample also encode this CDR3. The chain recombines TRBV6-5 with TRBJ2-3; TRBD2 matches 10 bases. Germline V CDR1 and CDR2: MNHEY, SVGAGI. The CDR3 spans 14 residues. V trimming: 8 bases; J trimming: 3 bases; junction bases outside the gene matches: 5. This CDR3 is CASSLAGATDTQYF. As DNA, the CDR3 is TGTGCCAGCTCGCTAGCGGGAGCGACAGATACGCAGTATTTT.